This T cell receptor (beta chain) was observed in a study of CD8 T cells in Susac syndrome. Turning to the study itself: Patients with Susac syndrome, at blood draw, were therapy-naive, on corticosteroids, or on intravenous immunoglobulin alone.

Germline V lookup: CDR1 SGHAT, CDR2 FQNNGV. The CDR3 extends over 17 amino acids. V was clipped by 3 bases and J by 0 bases; unmatched bases: 10. The authors reverse transcribed about 0.5 to 1 ug RNA with random hexamers. Amplification of TCR beta CDR3 used immunoSEQ multiplex PCR across 54 Vbeta and 13 Jbeta. MiXCR, applied by TCRdb to the immunoSEQ multiplex PCR reads, yields one record per CDR3 protein. The sample has 200,000 to 250,000 distinct CDR3 sequences, about 94% seen once. The chain joins TRBV11-2 to TRBJ1-2, with 7 bases that match TRBD1. What was sequenced was CD4+ T cells from PBMCs. The TCR sequence derives from a human donor with Susac syndrome. The CDR3 sequence: CASSFPQGGLPNYGYTF. As DNA, the CDR3 is TGTGCCAGCAGCTTTCCTCAGGGGGGTCTCCCTAACTATGGCTACACCTTC.